This T cell receptor beta chain was retrieved from a study of blood T cell repertoires in COVID-19. At the level of the study: Nucleic acid was either cDNA or gDNA, and it came from T cells, B-cell-depleted T cells, or PBMCs.

This CDR3 has 12 residues. The V gene's germline CDR1 is SNHLY and CDR2 FYNNEI. V was cut by 8 bases and J by 2 bases, with 7 bases left in between. Some clones are missing from TCRdb's copy, which holds only in-frame ones; the method was immunoSEQ multiplex PCR. The data contain approximately 250,000 clones, around 80% of them singletons. The clonotype was recovered from a woman in her 40s who had recovered from COVID-19. V usage is TRBV2 and J usage is TRBJ1-3; possibly TRBD1 for D (5 bases). Sample: peripheral blood. Here the CDR3 DNA reads TGTGCCAGCGGACAAGCTGGAAACACCATATATTTT. It is translated as CASGQAGNTIYF.